The 30 T cell receptor beta chains below all came from one sample that was sequenced in a study of shared clonotypes between healthy human individuals (dated by TCRdb to about 2020). The method behind the library was the immunoSEQ multiplex PCR assay. This immuneACCESS table, as held by TCRdb, lists in-frame sequences with V and J called but not all clones. Of the missing ones, under half trace to an unresolved V gene in checked studies; the others have no known cause. The table for this sample lists approximately 2.1 million clones; more than 85% of them were counted only once. 0.39% of the sample is taken by the ten largest. Sample: naive CD4+ T cells from PBMCs. Per the publication, the cell subset or site label means: CD45RA+ positively selected. These receptors were obtained from a man between 18 and 29 years old in good health. Some clones in this sample may be carry-over from other donors' samples.

The CDR3 sequence is CASSYSGHSNTEAFF. In DNA, the CDR3 is TGTGCCAGCAGTTACTCAGGACACTCGAACACTGAAGCTTTCTTT. The V call is TRBV6-6, the J call TRBJ1-1; perhaps TRBD1 as D (5 bases). Germline V gene sequence: CDR1 MNHNY, CDR2 SVGAGI (reference sequence). The CDR3 is 15 amino acids. Deletions cut 0 bases from V and 1 base from J, with 9 bases between.

The rearrangement links TRBV7-9 to TRBJ2-7; D gene ambiguous. Germline-derived CDR1 and CDR2 are SEHNR and FQNEAQ (reference sequence). The CDR3 contains 16 residues. Trimming pared 7 bases from V and 0 bases from J, leaving 19 bases between. The CDR3 DNA reads TGTGCCAGCACCCTTAGCCCCGGCCGGAGCTCCTACGAGCAGTACTTC. Residues: CASTLSPGRSSYEQYF.

J is TRBJ2-1 and V is TRBV4-3; 9 positions match TRBD2. This CDR3 has 15 amino acids. The germline V gene has CDR1 LGHNA and CDR2 YSLEER. Trimming at V came to 6 bases and at J to 4 bases, leaving 7 bases not matched to a gene. CDR3 DNA: TGCGCCAGCAGTGTTCTAGCGGGGATTTACAATGAGCAGTTCTTC. Translating gives CASSVLAGIYNEQFF.

The CDR3 is CASSEAGGVPYEQYF. The CDR3 DNA sequence: TGTGCCAGCAGTGAAGCAGGGGGGGTTCCGTACGAGCAGTACTTC. The rearrangement links TRBV6-1 to TRBJ2-7, with D possibly being TRBD2 (7 bases). Germline CDR1 and CDR2: MNHNS and SASEGT. This CDR3 is built from 15 residues. V was cut by 0 bases and J by 4 bases, with 13 bases left in between.

This clone was counted between two and nine times. Other DNA sequences in the same sample also yield this CDR3. The chain is built from TRBV28 and TRBJ1-1; D unresolved. Germline V gene data show CDR1 as MDHEN and CDR2 as SYDVKM. V lost 2 bases to trimming and J lost 4 bases, with 5 bases between them. The CDR3 loop spans 12 amino acids. CDR3 in DNA: TGTGCCAGCAGTTTACCAGGCACTGAAGCTTTCTTT. Translation gives CASSLPGTEAFF.

This sequence joins TRBV9 and TRBJ2-4, with 7 nucleotides matching TRBD1. CDR3 length: 15 residues. Germline loops: CDR1 SGDLS, CDR2 YYNGEE. V dropped 5 bases and J dropped 8; count of bases not matched to a gene: 13. CDR3: CASSYRGAGMDIQYF. The DNA for the CDR3 is TGTGCCAGCAGTTACAGGGGCGCGGGTATGGACATTCAGTACTTC.

This chain uses TRBV7-8 with TRBJ2-1; D is unclear. This CDR3 has 15 amino acids. Germline V gene sequence: CDR1 SGHVS, CDR2 FQNEAQ. The V gene lost 1 base and the J gene lost 4 bases, with 11 bases spanning the gap. In DNA, the CDR3 is TGTGCCAGCAGCTTAGTCAGTTTGGGGTACAATGAGCAGTTCTTC. Its translation is CASSLVSLGYNEQFF. Filled out from reference TRBV7-8 and TRBJ2-1, the complete variable domain reads GAGVSQSPRYKVAKRGQDVALRCDPISGHVSLFWYQQALGQGPEFLTYFQNEAQLDKSGLPSDRFFAERPEGSVSTLKIQRTQQEDSAVYLCASSLVSLGYNEQFFGPGTRLTVL.

The rearrangement joins TRBV7-9 to TRBJ2-3; 10 bases agree with TRBD1. Germline CDR1 and CDR2: SEHNR and FQNEAQ (reference sequence). The V and J ends lost 7 bases and 4 bases, in that order; junction bases with no gene match: 14. This CDR3 spans 17 amino acids. The CDR3 nucleotides read TGTGCCAGCAAAAGACGGGGCGGGACAGGGGTCGCAGATACGCAGTATTTT. Translated, it gives CASKRRGGTGVADTQYF.

This sequence joins TRBV6-1 and TRBJ1-5; D might be TRBD1 (5 bases). The CDR3 spans 15 residues. CDR1 is MNHNS and CDR2 is SASEGT in the germline V gene. Trimming cost V 6 bases and J 0 bases, with 12 bases left between them. The CDR3 region is CASRGQPISNQPQHF. The CDR3 DNA reads TGTGCCAGCAGGGGGCAACCTATTAGCAATCAGCCCCAGCATTTT.

The chain's CDR3 is CASSFRRNEKLFF. Written as DNA, the CDR3 is TGTGCCAGCAGCTTCCGCCGGAATGAAAAACTGTTTTTT. The chain carries TRBV6-1 and TRBJ1-4; no clear D. The V end was cut by 6 bases, the J end by 5 bases, with 10 bases between. CDR1 MNHNS and CDR2 SASEGT come from the germline V gene. The CDR3 loop spans 13 amino acids.

The chain recombines TRBV15 with TRBJ2-5; TRBD2 agrees at 10 bases. This CDR3 comprises 15 residues. Germline values: CDR1 LNHNV, CDR2 YYDKDF (reference sequence). V was pared by 2 bases and J by 4 bases, with 4 bases of the junction left unmatched. CDR3 protein: CATSRLAGATETQYF. The CDR3 nucleotides are TGTGCCACCAGCAGACTAGCGGGAGCCACAGAGACCCAGTACTTC.

This chain connects TRBV21-1 to TRBJ2-2; whether TRBD2, the table's D call, matches the DNA was not checked. TRBV21-1 is a pseudogene. The CDR3 covers 15 residues. The CDR3 reads CASSKQREFYRELFF. CDR3 nucleotides: TGTGCCAGCAGCAAACAGCGGGAGTTTTACCGGGAGCTGTTTTTT.

There are a few counts of this clone. V is TRBV10-3 and J is TRBJ1-2; weak D call: TRBD1 (6 bases). Trimming pared 10 bases from V and 6 bases from J, leaving 18 bases between. The CDR3 spans 13 residues. From germline, CDR1 is ENHRY and CDR2 SYGVKD. The CDR3 coding sequence is TGTGCCACCGCTAAGGACAGCGACCATGGCTACACCTTC. Amino acid sequence: CATAKDSDHGYTF.

Worth noting for this clone: The same CDR3 is also encoded by other DNA sequences in this sample. The chain is built from TRBV19 and TRBJ2-1; no firm D call. The CDR3 contains 14 residues. Germline V CDR1 and CDR2: LNHDA, SQIVND (reference sequence). The V end lost 3 bases, the J end lost 1 base, and 7 bases lay between the germline ends. Written as DNA, the CDR3 is TGTGCCAGTAGTATTGGTGGTTCCTACAATGAGCAGTTCTTC. Amino acid sequence: CASSIGGSYNEQFF.

About this clone: This specimen includes other DNA sequences encoding the same CDR3. Here the CDR3 DNA reads TGTGCCACCAGCAGAGGGGGTTCCTATGGCTACACCTTC. This encodes CATSRGGSYGYTF. This sequence joins TRBV15 and TRBJ1-2; D is uncertain. V shed 1 base and J shed 4 bases, with 7 bases lying between them. CDR1 is LNHNV and CDR2 is YYDKDF in the germline V gene (reference sequence). This CDR3 region has 13 residues.

Concerning this clone itself: At one boundary the junction diverges from the germline segment, which might be a read error. This chain connects TRBV7-9 to TRBJ2-5; D possibly corresponds to TRBD2 (5 bases). In germline, CDR1 is SEHNR, CDR2 FQNEAQ (reference sequence). The CDR3 loop spans 11 amino acids. The DNA for the CDR3 is TGTGCCACCAGCGGACTAGAGACCCAGTACTTC. Translation: CATSGLETQYF.

This chain joins TRBV2 and TRBJ2-3; D gene ambiguous. The CDR3 runs to 13 residues. Germline V gene data show CDR1 as SNHLY and CDR2 as FYNNEI. Trimming removed 4 bases at V and 4 bases at J, with 9 bases between. The CDR3 DNA follows: TGTGCCAGCAGTGTACTTGTCTCAGATACGCAGTATTTT. It translates to CASSVLVSDTQYF.

The chain combines TRBV27 with TRBJ2-7, with D possibly called TRBD1 or TRBD2 (5 bases each). The V gene lost 2 bases and the J gene lost 4 bases, with 15 bases spanning the gap. The CDR3 loop spans 15 amino acids. Germline values: CDR1 MNHEY, CDR2 SMNVEV (reference sequence). For the CDR3, the DNA is TGTGCCAGCAGTTTAAGGGGTTTCAGCGGTTACGAGCAGTACTTC. Amino acids: CASSLRGFSGYEQYF.

This clone showed up just a few times. V gene TRBV7-9 combines with J gene TRBJ1-1; D is unclear. Trimming pared 4 bases from V and 1 base from J, leaving 16 bases between. This CDR3 contains 16 residues. Germline lookup yields CDR1 SEHNR and CDR2 FQNEAQ (reference sequence). CDR3 loop: CASSSFGEAENTEAFF. Here the CDR3 DNA reads TGTGCCAGCAGCTCCTTTGGGGAGGCAGAGAACACTGAAGCTTTCTTT.

This clone was counted between two and nine times. The same CDR3 is also encoded by other DNA sequences in this sample. The chain links TRBV29-1 to TRBJ1-1, with D unresolved. CDR1 is SQVTM and CDR2 is ANQGSEA in the germline V gene. The CDR3 sequence is 13 residues long. V lost 5 bases and J lost 0, with 10 bases in between. The CDR3 region is CSVRQVLNTEAFF. CDR3 DNA: TGCAGCGTTCGTCAAGTATTGAACACTGAAGCTTTCTTT.

The genes are TRBV5-5 and TRBJ2-6; a possible D gene is TRBD1 (5 bases). The length of the CDR3 is 17 residues. The germline CDR1 and CDR2 sequences are SGHKS and YYEKEE (reference sequence). The V end was cut by 0 bases, the J end by 6 bases, with 16 bases between. CDR3 protein: CASSLGGPLQAANVLTF. The CDR3 nucleotides read TGTGCCAGCAGCTTGGGAGGTCCGCTACAGGCGGCCAACGTCCTGACTTTC.

The chain links TRBV6-6 to TRBJ2-1; 7 nucleotides match TRBD2. Germline lookup yields CDR1 MNHNY and CDR2 SVGAGI (reference sequence). This CDR3 spans 15 amino acids. Losses at the gene ends were 5 bases for V and 6 bases for J; bases not matched to a gene: 10. CDR3 nucleotide sequence: TGTGCCAGCAGTCCCGGACTAGGAGGGGCCAATGAGCAGTTCTTC. This gives the protein CASSPGLGGANEQFF.

The gene calls are TRBV30 and TRBJ2-2; 10 positions agree with TRBD2. Germline loops: CDR1 GTSNPN, CDR2 SVGIG (reference sequence). Trimming removed 8 bases from V and 4 bases from J; junction bases left unmatched: 10. The CDR3 contains 15 residues. The CDR3 protein is CARTSGSGGTGELFF. The CDR3 DNA reads TGTGCCCGGACTAGCGGTTCGGGGGGCACCGGGGAGCTGTTTTTT.

Worth noting for this clone: Other DNA variants within this sample encode the same CDR3. This chain joins TRBV27 and TRBJ2-7; the match to TRBD2 covers 8 bases. Germline CDR1 MNHEY, CDR2 SMNVEV (reference sequence). The CDR3 loop spans 14 amino acids. The ends lost 2 bases at V and 3 bases at J; junction bases unmatched: 3. For the CDR3, the DNA is TGTGCCAGCAGTTTACGAAGCGGGAGCTACGAGCAGTACTTC. As protein: CASSLRSGSYEQYF.

The CDR3: CASIWGSGSSYNEQFF. CDR3 sequence (DNA): TGTGCCAGCATCTGGGGTAGCGGTAGCTCCTACAATGAGCAGTTCTTC. The chain uses TRBV2 and TRBJ2-1, with a weak D call TRBD2 (6 bases). Trimming took 7 bases from V and 0 from J, leaving 16 bases between them. Germline V lookup: CDR1 SNHLY, CDR2 FYNNEI. The CDR3 covers 16 residues.

The V and J genes are TRBV2 and TRBJ1-4; TRBD1 matches 7 bases. The CDR3 runs 15 residues. Looked up from germline, CDR1 is SNHLY and CDR2 is FYNNEI. Trimming cost V 5 bases and J 2 bases; bases outside gene matches: 5. CDR3 nucleotides: TGTGCCAGCAGTTCCAGGGGGGTCACTAATGAAAAACTGTTTTTT. Protein product: CASSSRGVTNEKLFF.

The chain is built from TRBV5-1 and TRBJ2-5; 10 positions agree with TRBD1. Germline V gives CDR1 SGHRS, CDR2 YFSETQ. V trimming: 4 bases; J trimming: 5 bases; junction bases outside the gene matches: 11. This CDR3 comprises 16 residues. The CDR3 DNA reads as TGCGCCAGCAGCCGTACTGACAGGGGGCCCGGGGAGACCCAGTACTTC. It is translated as CASSRTDRGPGETQYF.

The sample holds one count of this clone. The chain combines TRBV5-1 with TRBJ2-1; D is perhaps TRBD1 (6 bases). V lost 0 bases to trimming and J lost 6 bases, with 10 bases between them. The CDR3 spans 14 residues. Per germline, CDR1 SGHRS and CDR2 YFSETQ. The CDR3 nucleotides read TGCGCCAGCAGCTTGGGGGGGCAGAGCAATGAGCAGTTCTTC. Its protein is CASSLGGQSNEQFF.

The chain has TRBV11-1 and TRBJ2-1; TRBD1 might be the D (5 bases). V was cut by 5 bases and J by 6 bases, with 14 bases left in between. Germline V lookup: CDR1 SGHAT, CDR2 FQDESV (reference sequence). The CDR3 contains 14 residues. Here the CDR3 DNA reads TGTGCCAGCAGCCGACCGAGTAGGGGCAATGAGCAGTTCTTC. As protein: CASSRPSRGNEQFF.

The rearrangement joins TRBV5-8 to TRBJ1-4; tentative D call: TRBD1 (5 bases). Trimming took off 0 bases at V and 9 bases at J, with 15 bases between the two ends. Germline-derived CDR1 and CDR2 are SGHTS and YDEGEE. The length of the CDR3 is 15 residues. The CDR3 region is CASSLVGGETKKLFF. The CDR3 DNA reads TGTGCCAGCAGCTTGGTTGGGGGTGAAACTAAAAAACTGTTTTTT.